This T cell receptor (beta chain) came from a study of T cells after yellow fever vaccination. Study-level information: Those fractions that held only low numbers of cells were prepared using the SMART-Seq v4 Ultra Low Input RNA kit. Study conclusions and caveats: After the booster, approximately 95% of CD4 and more than 85% of CD8 primary-response clones were re-detected. A minor fraction of clonotypes spanned both CD4 and CD8 compartments.

Note on this clonotype: Its antigen remains unknown.

5'RACE template switching generated TCR cDNA, adding a universal primer site and UMIs. MiXCR was run by TCRdb on the 5' RACE reads, yielding one entry per CDR3 protein. Among 500,000 to 650,000 distinct CDR3 sequences listed, 9% to 15% were seen once. The CDR3 runs to 12 residues. Trimming cost V 4 bases and J 6 bases, with 11 bases left between them. Germline V CDR1 and CDR2: SGHKS, YYEKEE (reference sequence). The chain links TRBV5-5 to TRBJ2-7; D could derive from TRBD1 or TRBD2 (6 bases each). The sequencing used PBMCs, collected on the day of the yellow fever booster vaccination. The source is a man aged 25-45 years who received the YFV17D yellow fever vaccine. The chain's CDR3 is CASSRGGIEQYF. As DNA, the CDR3 is TGTGCCAGCAGCCGAGGGGGGATCGAGCAGTACTTC.